These T cell receptor beta chains were read from a single sample in a study of blood T cell repertoires in COVID-19. Produced via immunoSEQ multiplex PCR; TCRdb's table is partial and in-frame only. The sample lists around 220,000 clones; more than 85% were seen once. The sample consisted of peripheral blood. Receptor source: a woman in her forties or fifties with COVID-19, enrolled during active disease. CDR3s leave out the opening cysteine and the closing phenylalanine or tryptophan. The order of the fields is V gene, J gene, CDR3 protein.

v_call: TRBV15; j_call: TRBJ2-2; cdr3_aa: ATSRFLAGPNTGELF
v_call: TRBV7-9; j_call: TRBJ2-1; cdr3_aa: ASSLQGGGNEQF
v_call: TRBV13; j_call: TRBJ2-2; cdr3_aa: ASSIGRGYTGELF
v_call: TRBV4-3; j_call: TRBJ1-2; cdr3_aa: ASSQGLQGHYGYT
v_call: TRBV27; j_call: TRBJ2-1; cdr3_aa: ASSLEGSTYNEQF
v_call: TRBV6-4; j_call: TRBJ1-1; cdr3_aa: ASSDSPGQGAF
v_call: TRBV7-2; j_call: TRBJ2-6; cdr3_aa: ASSPRGTGANVLT
v_call: TRBV5-1; j_call: TRBJ2-7; cdr3_aa: ASSLGRGAMDMSHEQY
v_call: TRBV5-4; j_call: TRBJ2-6; cdr3_aa: ASRRQGAGANVLT
v_call: TRBV6-4; j_call: TRBJ2-5; cdr3_aa: GRGQETQY
v_call: TRBV6-5; j_call: TRBJ1-5; cdr3_aa: ASSPDSYSNQPQH
v_call: TRBV7-2; j_call: TRBJ1-4; cdr3_aa: ASSSPHREKLF
v_call: TRBV19; j_call: TRBJ2-2; cdr3_aa: AGGQTNTGELF
v_call: TRBV5-1; j_call: TRBJ2-5; cdr3_aa: ASSDPGRVGVDQETQY
v_call: TRBV6-6; j_call: TRBJ1-5; cdr3_aa: ASRLDRHNQPQH
v_call: TRBV5-4; j_call: TRBJ1-1; cdr3_aa: ASSLIGTNTEAF
v_call: TRBV14; j_call: TRBJ1-2; cdr3_aa: ASSQDIALGGYT
v_call: TRBV27; j_call: TRBJ1-6; cdr3_aa: ASSGTGGYNSPLH
v_call: TRBV30; j_call: TRBJ2-7; cdr3_aa: AWTPGATYEQY
v_call: TRBV12-5; j_call: TRBJ1-2; cdr3_aa: ASGDVQGARYGYT
v_call: TRBV9; j_call: TRBJ2-1; cdr3_aa: ASSPTLAGYGEQF
v_call: TRBV6-2/TRBV6-3; j_call: TRBJ1-1; cdr3_aa: ASSSQTDTLNTEAF
v_call: TRBV12-5; j_call: TRBJ1-4; cdr3_aa: ASARQGLATNEKLF
v_call: TRBV4-1; j_call: TRBJ1-2; cdr3_aa: ASRSTGEIHGYT
v_call: TRBV29-1; j_call: TRBJ2-1; cdr3_aa: SVEDSSHNEQF
v_call: TRBV4-3; j_call: TRBJ2-7; cdr3_aa: ASSQEPETVYEQY
v_call: TRBV25-1; j_call: TRBJ1-2; cdr3_aa: ASSERAGTEFYGYT
v_call: TRBV6-5; j_call: TRBJ2-3; cdr3_aa: ASGSGMSDTQY
v_call: TRBV3-1/TRBV3-2; j_call: TRBJ1-3; cdr3_aa: ASSQEMGRGGNTIY
v_call: TRBV7-6; j_call: TRBJ2-6; cdr3_aa: ASSPLAGVLAGANVLT
v_call: TRBV11-3; j_call: TRBJ1-3; cdr3_aa: ASSSARGGGNTIY
v_call: TRBV6-2/TRBV6-3; j_call: TRBJ1-1; cdr3_aa: ASSLDRGTEAF
v_call: TRBV25-1; j_call: TRBJ2-1; cdr3_aa: ASQGAIGEQF
v_call: TRBV4-1; j_call: TRBJ1-1; cdr3_aa: ASRGGQGTAEAF
v_call: TRBV5-5; j_call: TRBJ2-2; cdr3_aa: ASSSTGAGELF
v_call: TRBV3-1/TRBV3-2; j_call: TRBJ2-5; cdr3_aa: ASSQGGQGPRGTQY
v_call: TRBV21-1; j_call: TRBJ2-6; cdr3_aa: ASETGPPGANVLT